This TCR beta chain stems from a study of response to subunit inactivated influenza vaccine. Whole-study findings and limits: The authors suggested that few new T cells are recruited per seasonal influenza vaccination.

This clonotype was seen repeatedly, ten times or more. The antigen remains undetermined. Germline V gives CDR1 SQVTM, CDR2 ANQGSEA. V shed 7 bases, J shed 8 bases, and the junction held 5 bases outside the gene matches. This CDR3 spans 13 amino acids. MiXCR, applied by TCRdb to the RT-PCR reads, yields one record per CDR3 protein. The sample has more than 400,000 distinct CDR3 sequences; around 7.9% are singletons. This chain joins TRBV29-1 and TRBJ2-1; 13 bases fit TRBD2. This receptor was obtained from a man between 50 and 69 years old who received an inactivated influenza vaccine. Specimen: PBMCs from blood, collected around 25 months after vaccination. The CDR3 DNA sequence: TGCAGCGCACTAGCGGGAGGGAGCCATGAGCAGTTCTTC. It specifies CSALAGGSHEQFF.